The 16 T cell receptor beta chains in this list originate from one sample, sequenced in a study of T cells in Graves' hyperthyroidism and ophthalmopathy. Regions amplified from RNA transcripts were the TCR beta CDR3 regions. HTBI primers drove first-round RT-PCR of the TCR CDR3. One entry per CDR3 protein results from TCRdb running MiXCR on the multiplex PCR reads. This repertoire shows a few hundred thousand distinct CDR3 sequences, about a sixth found once; its top ten account for roughly a sixth. The sample comprised blood. The receptors derive from a woman aged 40 to 50 with Graves' ophthalmopathy.

This clonotype showed up many times. The CDR3 DNA sequence: TGTGCCAGCAGTTCAAGGACTGATACCTACGAGCAGTACTTC. The encoded protein is CASSSRTDTYEQYF. V usage is TRBV27 and J usage is TRBJ2-7; TRBD2 is a possible D gene (5 bases). CDR3 length: 14 amino acids. Trimming removed 4 bases from V and 2 bases from J, with 12 bases in between. Germline CDR1 is MNHEY and CDR2 is SMNVEV (reference sequence).

This clonotype was counted at least ten times. The rearrangement links TRBV28 to TRBJ2-2; D might be TRBD1 or TRBD2, each matching 5 bases. From germline, CDR1 is MDHEN and CDR2 SYDVKM. CDR3 length: 15 amino acids. Trimming cost V 6 bases and J 1 base, with 12 bases left between them. This chain's CDR3 is CASRRGQQNTGELFF. In DNA, the CDR3 is TGTGCCAGCAGGAGGGGCCAGCAGAACACCGGGGAGCTGTTTTTT.

This clonotype occurred many times. The chain is built from TRBV28 and TRBJ1-2; D is undetermined. The CDR3 is made up of 14 amino acids. Trimming removed 2 bases at V and 0 bases at J, with 7 bases between. Looked up from germline, CDR1 is MDHEN and CDR2 is SYDVKM. CDR3 amino acids: CASSLKVANYGYTF. CDR3 sequence (DNA): TGTGCCAGCAGTTTAAAGGTTGCTAACTATGGCTACACCTTC.

V and J are TRBV6-2 or TRBV6-3 and TRBJ1-1; D gene unclear. The germline CDR1 and CDR2 sequences are MNHEY and SVGEGT. The V and J ends lost 1 base and 2 bases respectively, with 11 bases between them. This CDR3 contains 15 residues. CDR3 loop: CASSYWTSSNTEAFF. CDR3 coding DNA: TGTGCCAGCAGTTACTGGACTTCCAGCAACACTGAAGCTTTCTTT.

This clonotype was detected many times. J is TRBJ2-5 and V is TRBV28; 9 positions agree with TRBD2. V trimming: 3 bases; J trimming: 4 bases; junction bases outside the gene matches: 12. The CDR3 has 17 amino acids. The germline gives CDR1 MDHEN, CDR2 SYDVKM. In DNA, the CDR3 is TGTGCCAGCAGTTTGGCTGCGCGGGGGGGGCTTGGAGAGACCCAGTACTTC. This gives the protein CASSLAARGGLGETQYF.

The chain carries TRBV6-2 or TRBV6-3 and TRBJ1-1; possible D gene TRBD1, 5 bases. The ends were cut back, 7 bases at V and 1 base at J, with 13 bases in the middle. This CDR3 is built from 14 residues. Germline V gives CDR1 MNHEY, CDR2 SVGEGT. In nucleotides, the CDR3 is TGTGCCAGCAAACAGGCCCTAGGGAACACTGAAGCTTTCTTT. Its protein product is CASKQALGNTEAFF.

This clonotype was seen only a few times. The chain uses TRBV4-2 and TRBJ1-1; a weak D match, TRBD1 (5 bases). Trimming shortened V by 0 bases and J by 7 bases, and 12 bases separated the two germline ends. CDR1 and CDR2 from the germline V gene are LGHNA and YNFKEQ. This CDR3 comprises 14 residues. The CDR3 DNA follows: TGTGCCAGCAGCCAAGAAAGGGACCTTTTTGAAGCTTTCTTT. As protein: CASSQERDLFEAFF.

The table lists this clonotype with many counts. V gene TRBV6-4 combines with J gene TRBJ2-7; D might be TRBD2 (6 bases). V was shortened by 6 bases and J by 12 bases, with 15 bases between the two germline ends. The CDR3 is 11 amino acids. Germline V gives CDR1 MRHNA, CDR2 SNTAGT. The DNA of the CDR3 is TGTGCCAGCAGCCCCGTGACTAGGAGGTACTTC. Protein sequence: CASSPVTRRYF.

Only one count was recorded for this clonotype. The gene calls are TRBV30 and TRBJ1-1; TRBD1 is a possible D gene (6 bases). The germline V gene encodes CDR1 GTSNPN and CDR2 SVGIG (reference sequence). Trimming left V 3 bases short and J 4 bases short, with 12 bases between. The CDR3 consists of 13 residues. DNA for the CDR3: TGTGCCTGGAGCAGACAGGCGGGCACTGAAGCTTTCTTT. This sequence encodes CAWSRQAGTEAFF.

In this sample, this clonotype turned up many times. The chain links TRBV4-1 to TRBJ1-5; D remains ambiguous. CDR1 MGHRA and CDR2 YSYEKL come from the germline V gene. V lost 6 bases and J lost 0, with 9 bases in between. This CDR3 region has 14 residues. CDR3 bases: TGCGCCAGCAGTGGAGATTATAGCAATCAGCCCCAGCATTTT. It translates to CASSGDYSNQPQHF.

This clonotype was found many times. The CDR3 is CASSPLAYEQYF. The CDR3 nucleotides are TGTGCCAGCTCACCGTTAGCCTACGAGCAGTACTTC. The chain links TRBV18 to TRBJ2-7; no firm D call. Germline V gene lookup returns CDR1 KGHSH and CDR2 LQKENI. Trimming removed 3 bases from V and 2 bases from J, with 5 bases in between. The CDR3 extends over 12 amino acids.

The table lists this clonotype with many counts. This rearrangement joins TRBV4-1 to TRBJ1-2; D is uncertain. There are 14 residues in the CDR3. Germline V gene lookup returns CDR1 MGHRA and CDR2 YSYEKL. Deletions cut 1 base from V and 0 bases from J, with 6 bases between. This CDR3 is CASSQVTTNYGYTF. CDR3 nucleotides: TGCGCCAGCAGCCAAGTTACGACTAACTATGGCTACACCTTC.

This clonotype was recorded many times. The CDR3 DNA reads as TGTGCCTGGATCCCCCGGGCAGGGGTGAGATATGGCTACACCTTC. Protein: CAWIPRAGVRYGYTF. V and J are TRBV30 and TRBJ1-2, with D possibly matching TRBD1 (6 bases). The germline CDR1 and CDR2 sequences are GTSNPN and SVGIG (reference sequence). The CDR3 is 15 residues long. With 4 bases removed from V and 5 bases from J, the gap between germline ends came to 20 bases.

This clonotype was counted ten times or more. The rearrangement links TRBV7-2 to TRBJ1-1, with TRBD1 matching 9 bases. The CDR3 has 14 residues. V trimming: 5 bases; J trimming: 5 bases; junction bases outside the gene matches: 6. Per the germline V gene, CDR1 is SGHTA and CDR2 is FQGNSA. CDR3 DNA: TGTGCCAGCAGCGTCGGGACAGGGAGGACTGAAGCTTTCTTT. Translation gives CASSVGTGRTEAFF.

The chain uses TRBV7-2 and TRBJ1-1; D gene uncertain. CDR1 is SGHTA and CDR2 is FQGNSA in the germline V gene. Trimming stripped 0 bases from V and 7 bases from J, with 9 bases between. This CDR3 region has 13 residues. This CDR3 is CASSLAGLNEAFF. The CDR3 nucleotides are TGTGCCAGCAGCTTAGCAGGTCTGAATGAAGCTTTCTTT.

This clonotype was seen repeatedly, ten times or more. DNA for the CDR3: TGTGCCAGCTCATGGACAGGGAACACCGGGGAGCTGTTTTTT. Translation gives CASSWTGNTGELFF. The V and J genes are TRBV6-2 or TRBV6-3 and TRBJ2-2; 7 bases are a match to TRBD1. Germline-derived CDR1 and CDR2 are MNHEY and SVGEGT. Germline trimming cut 8 bases from V and 1 base from J; bases unmatched to any gene: 4. The CDR3 consists of 14 residues.